This TCR beta chain was identified during a study of control samples from healthy donors and cancer patients. Assay used: immunoSEQ multiplex PCR; TCRdb lists only in-frame clones, some missing. The sample has some 250,000 clones; about 80% are singletons. CDR1 and CDR2 (germline): SGHNT, YYREEE (reference sequence). V shed 0 bases, J shed 3 bases, and the junction held 7 bases outside the gene matches. The CDR3 covers 16 residues. The sequencing sample was made of PBMCs. The rearrangement uses TRBV5-4 and TRBJ1-2, with 8 bases fitting TRBD1. The sequence came from an older woman with lung cancer. In nucleotides, the CDR3 is TGTGCCAGCAGCTTGGCGGCAGGGGGCGTCGACTATGGCTACACCTTC. Translation gives CASSLAAGGVDYGYTF. The full variable domain, rest sourced from reference TRBV5-4 and TRBJ1-2, is ETGVTQSPTHLIKTRGQQVTLRCSSQSGHNTVSWYQQALGQGPQFIFQYYREEENGRGNFPPRFSGLQFPNYSSELNVNALELDDSALYLCASSLAAGGVDYGYTFGSGTRLTVV.